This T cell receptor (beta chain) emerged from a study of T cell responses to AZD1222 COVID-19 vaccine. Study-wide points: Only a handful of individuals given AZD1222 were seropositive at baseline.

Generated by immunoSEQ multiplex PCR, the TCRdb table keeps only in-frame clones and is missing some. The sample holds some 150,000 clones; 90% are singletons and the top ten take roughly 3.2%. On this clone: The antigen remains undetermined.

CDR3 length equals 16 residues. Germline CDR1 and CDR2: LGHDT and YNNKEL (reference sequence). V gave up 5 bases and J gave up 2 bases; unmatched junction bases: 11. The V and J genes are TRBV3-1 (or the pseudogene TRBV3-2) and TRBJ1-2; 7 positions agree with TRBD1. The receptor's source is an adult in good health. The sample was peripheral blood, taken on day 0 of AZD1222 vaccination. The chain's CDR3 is CASSSPRGGRNYGYTF. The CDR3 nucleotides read TGTGCCAGCAGCTCCCCTCGAGGGGGCAGAAACTATGGCTACACCTTC.